A selection of T cell receptor beta chains follows, all from one sample in a study of blood T cell repertoires in COVID-19. The repertoire was sequenced with immunoSEQ multiplex PCR; TCRdb's copy has only in-frame clones and lacks some. The sample holds roughly 70,000 clones, 85% to 90% seen once. Sequenced: peripheral blood. The receptors were gathered from a man in his sixties with acute or convalescent COVID-19. Each CDR3 is given with its conserved first and last residue. D genes are given only for firm matches. Size values are once, few and many counts, or a class for expanded clones, and some rows have none.

J: TRBJ1-5; size: NA; D: NA; length: 15; V: TRBV10-3; CDR3: CATGSTEGLNQPQHF; DNA: TGTGCCACCGGGAGTACAGAGGGACTCAATCAGCCCCAGCATTTT
J: TRBJ1-1; size: NA; D: NA; length: 15; V: TRBV5-1; CDR3: CASSLRGGVNTEAFF; DNA: TGCGCCAGCAGCTTGAGGGGAGGCGTGAACACTGAAGCTTTCTTT
J: TRBJ2-1; size: NA; D: NA; length: 13; V: TRBV27; CDR3: CASSFSVYNEQFF; DNA: TGTGCCAGCAGTTTTTCGGTTTACAATGAGCAGTTCTTC
J: TRBJ2-7; size: NA; D: NA; length: 14; V: TRBV4-1; CDR3: CASSPGWGDYEQYF; DNA: TGCGCCAGCAGCCCAGGGTGGGGGGACTACGAGCAGTACTTC
J: TRBJ1-2; size: NA; D: TRBD1; length: 12; V: TRBV24-1; CDR3: CATSDQGAGYTF; DNA: TGTGCCACCAGTGATCAGGGGGCTGGCTACACCTTC
J: TRBJ2-2; size: once; D: TRBD1; length: 15; V: TRBV11-2; CDR3: CASSFPTGGTGELFF; DNA: TGTGCCAGCAGCTTCCCCACAGGGGGCACCGGGGAGCTGTTTTTT
J: TRBJ2-6; size: NA; D: NA; length: 17; V: TRBV30; CDR3: CAWSVGALRSGANVLTF; DNA: TGTGCCTGGAGTGTAGGGGCCCTTAGGTCTGGGGCCAACGTCCTGACTTTC
J: TRBJ1-3; size: NA; D: NA; length: 13; V: TRBV6-5; CDR3: CASSQPGRNTIYF; DNA: TGTGCCAGCAGTCAACCAGGGAGAAACACCATATATTTT
J: TRBJ2-3; size: NA; D: NA; length: 17; V: TRBV4-1; CDR3: CASSLGTRSPSTDTQYF; DNA: TGCGCCAGCAGCCTCGGAACTAGATCCCCTAGCACAGATACGCAGTATTTT
J: TRBJ1-6; size: NA; D: NA; length: 14; V: TRBV9; CDR3: CASSVATDNSPLHF; DNA: TGTGCCAGCAGCGTAGCAACGGATAATTCACCCCTCCACTTT
J: TRBJ2-3; size: once; D: TRBD2; length: 14; V: TRBV27; CDR3: CASKQRGGSDTQYF; DNA: TGTGCCAGCAAACAACGGGGGGGCTCAGATACGCAGTATTTT